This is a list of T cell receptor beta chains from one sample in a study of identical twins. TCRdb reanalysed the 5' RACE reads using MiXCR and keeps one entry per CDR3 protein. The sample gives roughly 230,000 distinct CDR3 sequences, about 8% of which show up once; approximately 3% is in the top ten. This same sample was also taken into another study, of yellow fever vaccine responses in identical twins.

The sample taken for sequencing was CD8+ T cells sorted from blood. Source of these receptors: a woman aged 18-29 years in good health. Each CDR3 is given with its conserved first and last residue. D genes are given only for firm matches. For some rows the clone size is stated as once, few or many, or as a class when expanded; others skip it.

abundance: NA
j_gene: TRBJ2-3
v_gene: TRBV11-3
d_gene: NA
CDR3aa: CASSLYGGSTDTQYF
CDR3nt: TGTGCCAGCAGCCTATATGGGGGATCGACAGATACGCAGTATTTT

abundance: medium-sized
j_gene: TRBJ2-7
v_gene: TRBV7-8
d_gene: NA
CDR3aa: CASSLLQGPSYEQYF
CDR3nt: TGTGCCAGCAGCTTATTACAGGGCCCCTCCTACGAGCAGTACTTC

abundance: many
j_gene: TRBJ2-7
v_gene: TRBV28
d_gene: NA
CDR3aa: CASSLGGQGFHEQYF
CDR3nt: TGTGCCAGCAGCTTAGGGGGGCAGGGCTTTCACGAGCAGTACTTC

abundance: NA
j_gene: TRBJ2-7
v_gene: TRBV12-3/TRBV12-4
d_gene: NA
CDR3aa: CASSSLGPSSVYEQYF
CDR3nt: TGTGCCAGCAGTTCCCTCGGCCCTTCTAGCGTCTACGAGCAGTACTTC

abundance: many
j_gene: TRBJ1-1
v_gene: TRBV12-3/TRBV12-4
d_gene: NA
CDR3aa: CASCRLTKDGAEAFF
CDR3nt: TGTGCCAGCTGTCGCCTGACGAAGGACGGGGCTGAAGCTTTCTTT

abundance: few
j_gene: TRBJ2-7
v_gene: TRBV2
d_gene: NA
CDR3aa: CASTREGYEQYF
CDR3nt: TGTGCCAGCACCAGGGAAGGCTACGAGCAGTACTTC

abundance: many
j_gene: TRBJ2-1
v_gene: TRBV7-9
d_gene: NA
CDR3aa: CASSFSKPDTDGEQFF
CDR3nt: TGTGCCAGCAGCTTTTCCAAACCCGACACCGATGGAGAGCAGTTCTTC

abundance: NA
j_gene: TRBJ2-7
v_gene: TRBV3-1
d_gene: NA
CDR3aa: CASSQVLRDSPYYEQYF
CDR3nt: TGTGCCAGCAGCCAAGTACTACGGGACTCGCCGTACTACGAGCAGTACTTC

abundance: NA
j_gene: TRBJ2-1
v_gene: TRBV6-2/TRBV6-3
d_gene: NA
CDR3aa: CASSYPVGDYNEQFF
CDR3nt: TGTGCCAGCAGTTACCCCGTGGGGGACTACAATGAGCAGTTCTTC

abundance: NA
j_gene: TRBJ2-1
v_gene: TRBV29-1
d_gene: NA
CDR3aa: CSDHSNEQFF
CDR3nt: TGCAGCGACCACAGCAATGAGCAGTTCTTC

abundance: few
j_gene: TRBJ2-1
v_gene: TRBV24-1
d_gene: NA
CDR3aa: CATRTGDEQFF
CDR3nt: TGTGCCACCAGGACCGGGGATGAGCAGTTCTTC

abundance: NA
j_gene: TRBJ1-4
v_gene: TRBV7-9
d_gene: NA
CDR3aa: CASSSDINNEKLFF
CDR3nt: TGTGCCAGCAGCTCTGACATAAATAATGAAAAACTGTTTTTT

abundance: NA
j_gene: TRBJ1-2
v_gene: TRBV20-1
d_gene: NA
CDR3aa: CSAREANMTKGGNYGYTF
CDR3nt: TGCAGTGCTAGAGAAGCGAACATGACTAAAGGGGGAAACTATGGCTACACCTTC

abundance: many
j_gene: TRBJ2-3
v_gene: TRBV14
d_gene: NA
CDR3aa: CASSPGWDTDTQYF
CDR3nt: TGTGCCAGCAGCCCGGGATGGGACACAGATACGCAGTATTTT

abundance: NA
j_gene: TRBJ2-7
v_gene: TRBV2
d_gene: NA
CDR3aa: CASRDRSSYEQYF
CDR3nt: TGTGCCAGCAGGGACAGAAGCTCCTACGAGCAGTACTTC

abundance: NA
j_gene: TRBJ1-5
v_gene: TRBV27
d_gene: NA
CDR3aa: CASRLQGSYQPQHF
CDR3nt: TGTGCCAGCAGGCTACAGGGTAGCTATCAGCCCCAGCATTTT

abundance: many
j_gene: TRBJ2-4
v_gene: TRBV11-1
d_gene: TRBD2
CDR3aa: CASSLLGTSGREAKNIQYF
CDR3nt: TGTGCCAGCAGCTTATTAGGGACTAGCGGGAGAGAAGCCAAAAACATTCAGTACTTC

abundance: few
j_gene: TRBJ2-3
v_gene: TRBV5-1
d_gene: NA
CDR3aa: CASSQPLATDTQYF
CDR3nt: TGCGCCAGCAGTCAACCATTAGCAACAGATACGCAGTATTTT

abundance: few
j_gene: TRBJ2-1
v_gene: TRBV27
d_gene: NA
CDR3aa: CASSLSGGLNEQFF
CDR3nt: TGTGCCAGCAGTTTATCTGGAGGCCTCAATGAGCAGTTCTTC

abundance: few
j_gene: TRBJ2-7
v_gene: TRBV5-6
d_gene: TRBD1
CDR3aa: CASSLDDRERYEQYF
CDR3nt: TGTGCCAGCAGCTTGGACGACAGGGAACGCTACGAGCAGTACTTC

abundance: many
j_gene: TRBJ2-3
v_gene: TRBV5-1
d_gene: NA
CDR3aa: CASSPRRADTQYF
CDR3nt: TGCGCCAGCAGCCCACGAAGGGCAGATACGCAGTATTTT

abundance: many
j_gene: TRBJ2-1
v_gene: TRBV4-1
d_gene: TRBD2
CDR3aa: CASSQDSNLPGLAAYNEQFF
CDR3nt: TGCGCCAGCAGCCAAGATTCTAACCTGCCGGGACTAGCGGCATACAATGAGCAGTTCTTC

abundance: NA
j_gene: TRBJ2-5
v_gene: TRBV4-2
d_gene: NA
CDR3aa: CASSLRGLEETQYF
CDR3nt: TGTGCCAGCAGCCTCCGGGGACTTGAAGAGACCCAGTACTTC

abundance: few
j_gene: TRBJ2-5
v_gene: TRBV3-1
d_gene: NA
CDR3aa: CASSPRTASETQYF
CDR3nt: TGTGCCAGCAGCCCTCGGACCGCATCAGAGACCCAGTACTTC

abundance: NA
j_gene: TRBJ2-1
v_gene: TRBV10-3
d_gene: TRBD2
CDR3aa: CAISEHLAGASYNEQFF
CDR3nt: TGTGCCATCAGTGAGCACCTAGCGGGAGCATCCTACAATGAGCAGTTCTTC

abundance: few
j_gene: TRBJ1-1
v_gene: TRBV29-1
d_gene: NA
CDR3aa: CSVIAGWGTEAFF
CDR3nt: TGCAGCGTAATTGCAGGGTGGGGCACTGAAGCTTTCTTT

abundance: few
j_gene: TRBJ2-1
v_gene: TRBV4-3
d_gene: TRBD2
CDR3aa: CASSQERRIAGGPDNEQFF
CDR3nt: TGCGCCAGCAGCCAAGAAAGGAGGATAGCGGGAGGGCCAGATAATGAGCAGTTCTTC

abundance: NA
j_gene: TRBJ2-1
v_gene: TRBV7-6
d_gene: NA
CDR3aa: CASSPLSTGNEQFF
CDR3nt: TGTGCCAGCAGCCCCCTGTCCACAGGCAATGAGCAGTTCTTC

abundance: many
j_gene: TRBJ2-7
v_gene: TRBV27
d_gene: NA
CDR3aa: CASSLSGQSYEQYF
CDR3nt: TGTGCCAGCAGTTTATCTGGACAGAGCTACGAGCAGTACTTC

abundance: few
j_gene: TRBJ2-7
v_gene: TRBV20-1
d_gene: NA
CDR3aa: CSPESGFPYEQYF
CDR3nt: TGCAGTCCCGAGAGTGGGTTTCCCTACGAGCAGTACTTC

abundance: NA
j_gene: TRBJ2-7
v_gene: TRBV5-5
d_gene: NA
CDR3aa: CASSPGHPFNEQYF
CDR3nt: TGTGCCAGCAGCCCCGGACACCCCTTTAACGAGCAGTACTTC

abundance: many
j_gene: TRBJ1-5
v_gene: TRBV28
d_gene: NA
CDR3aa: CASYKDGGFNQPQHF
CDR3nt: TGTGCCAGCTACAAAGACGGGGGGTTCAATCAGCCCCAGCATTTT

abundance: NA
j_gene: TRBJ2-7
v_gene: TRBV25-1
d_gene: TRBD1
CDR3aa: CASSEVQGAREQYF
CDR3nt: TGTGCCAGCAGTGAAGTCCAGGGGGCGCGGGAGCAGTACTTC

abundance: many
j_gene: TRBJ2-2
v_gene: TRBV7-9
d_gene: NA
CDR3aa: CASLQDTGELFF
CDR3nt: TGTGCCAGCCTCCAAGACACCGGGGAGCTGTTTTTT

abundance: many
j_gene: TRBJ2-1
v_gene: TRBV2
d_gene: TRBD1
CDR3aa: CASAYPGTGNNEQFF
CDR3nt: TGTGCCAGCGCTTATCCCGGGACAGGGAACAATGAGCAGTTCTTC